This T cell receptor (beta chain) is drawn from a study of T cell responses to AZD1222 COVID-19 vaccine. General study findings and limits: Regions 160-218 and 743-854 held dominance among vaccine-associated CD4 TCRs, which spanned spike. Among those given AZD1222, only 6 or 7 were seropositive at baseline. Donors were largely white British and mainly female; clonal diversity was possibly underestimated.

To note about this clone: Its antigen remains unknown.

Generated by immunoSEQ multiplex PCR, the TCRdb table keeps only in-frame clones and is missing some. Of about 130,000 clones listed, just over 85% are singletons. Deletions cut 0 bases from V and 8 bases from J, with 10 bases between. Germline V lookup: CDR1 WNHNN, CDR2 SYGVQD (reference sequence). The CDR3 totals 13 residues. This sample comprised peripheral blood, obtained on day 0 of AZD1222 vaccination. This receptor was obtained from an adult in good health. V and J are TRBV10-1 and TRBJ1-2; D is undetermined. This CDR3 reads CASSESRLGGYTF. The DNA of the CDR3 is TGCGCCAGCAGTGAGTCACGTTTAGGGGGCTACACCTTC.